This T cell receptor (beta chain) was captured in a study of T-cell reconstitution after alpha-beta-depleted transplantation in children. General study findings and limits: Most T-cell counts and diversity one year after the transplant came from T cells that were newly produced. Roughly two months post-transplant, alpha-beta T cells reportedly originated from several hundred graft clones that had expanded. At day 60, the high TCRbeta diversity found in some patients originated from recipient T cells and thymic progenitors that had survived.

The authors prepared the TCRbeta library with unique molecular identifiers. MiXCR, applied by TCRdb to the PCR reads, yields one record per CDR3 protein. This table has approximately 240,000 distinct CDR3 sequences, approximately 10% appearing once. V lost 1 base and J lost 5, with 9 bases in between. The germline CDR1 and CDR2 sequences are SNHLY and FYNNEI. CDR3 size: 14 residues. This clonotype was seen many times. Its antigen is as yet unknown. This receptor was obtained from a child younger than two with acute myeloid leukemia, due to receive a stem cell transplant. The chain combines TRBV2 with TRBJ1-3, with a possible D match to TRBD1 (6 bases). This material consisted of PBMCs, taken before TCRalphabeta/CD19-depleted stem cell transplant. DNA for the CDR3: TGTGCCAGCAGTGAAGACGGGGACAGAAACACCATATATTTT. It is translated as CASSEDGDRNTIYF.